Listed below are T cell receptor beta chains from one sample, sequenced in a study of human T cells and chemical hapten exposure. Using its own MiXCR run on the RACE reads, TCRdb lists one record per CDR3 protein. The sample carries 240,000 or so distinct CDR3 sequences, 7.5% to 9% recorded once. The specimen comprised whole blood, sampled in connection with sensitization to the hapten diphenylcyclopropenone (DPC). These receptors came from a woman in her forties with alopecia areata. Some clones in this sample may be carry-over from other donors' samples. The CDR3 runs from the conserved cysteine through the conserved F or W. Each record gives: J gene, D gene, V gene, clone size, CDR3 protein, CDR3 DNA. The D gene is left open where the match is weak. Clone size appears in some rows only: once, few, many, or a class for an expanded clone.

TRBJ1-1	.	TRBV4-1	many	CASSQDPAGGGSSTEAFF	TGCGCCAGCAGCCAAGATCCCGCTGGTGGAGGGTCATCCACTGAAGCTTTCTTT
TRBJ1-2	.	TRBV6-2/TRBV6-3	many	CASSPQSESGGYTF	TGTGCCAGCAGCCCCCAGTCCGAAAGCGGCGGCTACACCTTC
TRBJ2-7	.	TRBV4-1	few	CASSQVDLLVHSEQYF	TGCGCCAGCAGCCAAGTCGATCTTCTTGTTCATTCCGAGCAGTACTTC
TRBJ1-4	.	TRBV7-8	few	CASSLGEGPFTEKLFF	TGTGCCAGCAGCTTAGGGGAGGGGCCGTTTACAGAAAAACTGTTTTTT
TRBJ2-3	.	TRBV5-1	few	CASSFYPGRPSTDTQYF	TGCGCCAGCAGCTTTTATCCGGGACGGCCTAGCACAGATACGCAGTATTTT
TRBJ1-1	TRBD1	TRBV12-3/TRBV12-4	few	CASSFVGTGGISEAFF	TGTGCCAGCAGTTTCGTCGGGACAGGGGGAATTAGTGAAGCTTTCTTT
TRBJ2-5	.	TRBV12-3/TRBV12-4	many	CASSDIGSGETQYF	TGTGCCAGCAGTGACATCGGGAGCGGGGAGACCCAGTACTTC
TRBJ1-2	.	TRBV6-2/TRBV6-3	few	CASKPWTADYGYTF	TGTGCCAGCAAACCGTGGACAGCCGACTATGGCTACACCTTC
TRBJ2-5	TRBD1	TRBV18	many	CASSPGQINYAAQYF	TGTGCCAGCTCACCGGGACAGATCAATTATGCGGCCCAGTACTTC
TRBJ1-5	.	TRBV6-6	few	CASSYPPGAPNQPQHF	TGTGCCAGCAGTTACCCCCCCGGGGCTCCCAATCAGCCCCAGCATTTT
TRBJ2-3	.	TRBV6-2/TRBV6-3	many	CASSYSIGADTQYF	TGTGCCAGCAGTTACTCGATAGGGGCAGATACGCAGTATTTT
TRBJ2-7	.	TRBV5-1	.	CASSFGTPAYEQYF	TGCGCCAGCAGCTTCGGGACTCCGGCCTACGAGCAGTACTTC
TRBJ2-1	TRBD1	TRBV7-2	.	CASSLHGQGSTYEQFF	TGTGCCAGCAGCCTCCACGGACAGGGGTCTACGTATGAGCAGTTCTTC
TRBJ2-1	TRBD2	TRBV7-9	.	CVSSVYKREVSYNEQFF	TGTGTCAGCAGCGTATATAAGCGGGAGGTCTCCTACAATGAGCAGTTCTTC
TRBJ2-1	.	TRBV27	few	CASSLSGGLEQFF	TGTGCCAGCAGTTTATCGGGGGGCCTCGAGCAGTTCTTC
TRBJ1-6	.	TRBV20-1	.	CSASTAGSYNSPLHF	TGCAGTGCTAGTACGGCTGGGTCCTATAATTCACCCCTCCACTTT
TRBJ2-7	TRBD1	TRBV4-2	.	CASSQEPTGLNTYEQYF	TGTGCCAGCAGCCAAGAACCGACAGGGCTTAATACCTACGAGCAGTACTTC
TRBJ1-4	TRBD1	TRBV29-1	few	CSVEDRGQGGREKLFF	TGCAGCGTTGAAGATCGGGGACAGGGCGGTCGGGAAAAACTGTTTTTT
TRBJ2-3	.	TRBV6-5	.	CASSYSQSGATDTQYF	TGTGCCAGCAGTTACTCGCAGTCTGGGGCCACAGATACGCAGTATTTT
TRBJ2-2	.	TRBV7-3	.	CASSFSSGRSGAGGELFF	TGTGCCAGCAGCTTCTCCTCAGGCCGATCCGGGGCTGGCGGGGAGCTGTTTTTT
TRBJ2-5	.	TRBV12-3/TRBV12-4	many	CASSLGNQETQYF	TGTGCCAGCAGCTTAGGTAACCAAGAGACCCAGTACTTC
TRBJ1-1	TRBD1	TRBV6-2/TRBV6-3	.	CASRTGFMNTEAFF	TGTGCCAGCCGGACAGGTTTCATGAACACTGAAGCTTTCTTT
TRBJ2-5	.	TRBV29-1	few	CSVEAWQVEGETQYF	TGCAGCGTTGAAGCCTGGCAAGTTGAGGGAGAGACCCAGTACTTC
TRBJ2-5	TRBD1	TRBV6-5	.	CASSYYRGQETQYF	TGTGCCAGCAGTTACTACAGGGGTCAAGAGACCCAGTACTTC
TRBJ1-1	.	TRBV7-2	.	CASSFSRGNTEAFF	TGTGCCAGCAGCTTCAGTCGAGGGAACACTGAAGCTTTCTTT
TRBJ1-6	.	TRBV2	.	CASSDSGRNSPLHF	TGTGCCAGCAGTGACTCAGGTCGTAATTCACCCCTCCACTTT
TRBJ2-4	TRBD2	TRBV6-5	few	CASSYSGSLGDIQYF	TGTGCCAGCAGTTACAGCGGGAGCCTCGGGGACATTCAGTACTTC
TRBJ2-5	.	TRBV7-2	many	CASSLYAVGETQYF	TGTGCCAGCAGCTTATACGCCGTCGGAGAGACCCAGTACTTC
TRBJ1-1	.	TRBV20-1	many	CSAREQGRGTEAFF	TGCAGTGCTAGAGAGCAGGGGCGGGGGACTGAAGCTTTCTTT
TRBJ2-7	TRBD2	TRBV5-1	few	CASSFGSSGLAGYHEQYF	TGCGCCAGCAGCTTCGGCTCTTCTGGACTAGCGGGATACCACGAGCAGTACTTC
TRBJ2-2	TRBD1	TRBV7-8	.	CASSLGGQGFTGELFF	TGTGCCAGCAGCTTAGGGGGACAGGGTTTCACCGGGGAGCTGTTTTTT
TRBJ2-2	.	TRBV6-5	.	CASSRARLGGTGELFF	TGTGCCAGCAGCCGCGCACGCCTTGGGGGTACCGGGGAGCTGTTTTTT